This passage covers 9 T cell receptor beta chains from one sample sequenced in a study of T cell responses to AZD1222 COVID-19 vaccine (dated by TCRdb to the early 2020s). What the time point label conveys for this sample: baseline before first vaccination. Libraries came from the immunoSEQ multiplex PCR assay. TCRdb retrieved this table from immuneACCESS and kept in-frame rearrangements only. Not all clones are present; in checked studies, unresolved V genes account for under half, and no reason is known for the remainder. For this sample the table gives around 160,000 clones, of which approximately 90% were detected only once. The top ten hold about 5% of the sample. The material was peripheral blood, obtained on day 0 of AZD1222 vaccination. The receptors were gathered from an adult in good health.

The chain joins TRBV6-5 to TRBJ1-6, with a tentative D call TRBD1 (5 bases). Germline CDR1 is MNHEY and CDR2 is SVGAGI. The CDR3 is 14 amino acids. Trimming pared 4 bases from V and 4 bases from J, leaving 8 bases between. The CDR3 region is CASSSREYNSPLHF. In nucleotides, the CDR3 is TGTGCCAGCAGTTCCAGGGAGTATAATTCACCCCTCCACTTT.

Only one count was recorded for this clone. CDR3 sequence: CASSRQGRGTYEQYF. The CDR3 DNA sequence: TGTGCCAGCTCCCGACAGGGGAGAGGAACCTACGAGCAGTACTTC. The rearrangement joins TRBV27 to TRBJ2-7; 8 bases align to TRBD1. This CDR3 comprises 15 residues. CDR1 is MNHEY and CDR2 is SMNVEV in the germline V gene (reference sequence). Germline trimming cut 8 bases from V and 2 bases from J; bases unmatched to any gene: 11.

The chain employs TRBV6-4 and TRBJ2-6; 7 bases agree with TRBD2. After removal of 5 bases from V and 0 bases from J, the junction contained 1 base not matched to a gene. The CDR3 runs 15 residues. Germline CDR1 MRHNA, CDR2 SNTAGT. CDR3 in amino acids: CASSSGNSGANVLTF. CDR3 sequence (DNA): TGTGCCAGCAGTAGCGGGAACTCTGGGGCCAACGTCCTGACTTTC.

The V and J genes are TRBV20-1 and TRBJ2-3; D not certain. Trimming shortened V by 3 bases and J by 6 bases, and 4 bases separated the two germline ends. Germline CDR1 reads DFQATT; CDR2 reads SNEGSKA (reference sequence). The CDR3 totals 10 residues. In nucleotides, the CDR3 is TGCAGTGCTAGGACGGATACGCAGTATTTT. Translated, it gives CSARTDTQYF.

The chain joins TRBV6-5 to TRBJ2-7; weak D call: TRBD1 (5 bases). Trimming shortened V by 5 bases and J by 5 bases, and 16 bases separated the two germline ends. CDR1 MNHEY and CDR2 SVGAGI come from the germline V gene. This CDR3 has 14 amino acids. CDR3 loop: CASSTRWGADEQYF. In DNA form, the CDR3 reads TGTGCCAGCAGTACCAGGTGGGGCGCGGACGAGCAGTACTTC.

This chain uses TRBV28 with TRBJ1-5, with D maybe TRBD1 (5 bases). Trimming left V 6 bases short and J 7 bases short, with 16 bases between. This CDR3 spans 14 amino acids. Looked up from germline, CDR1 is MDHEN and CDR2 is SYDVKM. The chain's CDR3 is CASRVPVEGQPQHF. The CDR3 DNA reads as TGTGCCAGCAGGGTCCCCGTGGAGGGGCAGCCCCAGCATTTT.

This chain uses TRBV28 with TRBJ1-3; the D is unclear. The CDR3 is 15 residues long. The V gene lost 3 bases and the J gene lost 0 bases, with 9 bases spanning the gap. Germline V CDR1 and CDR2: MDHEN, SYDVKM. CDR3 in amino acids: CASSFPPPSGNTIYF. CDR3 nucleotides: TGTGCCAGCAGTTTTCCCCCCCCCTCTGGAAACACCATATATTTT.

CDR3 loop: CASSVSSGRGKGETQYF. As DNA, the CDR3 is TGTGCCAGCAGCGTGTCTAGCGGGAGGGGCAAGGGAGAGACCCAGTACTTC. The rearrangement links TRBV9 to TRBJ2-5, with 12 bases aligning to TRBD2. The CDR3 runs to 17 residues. V lost 2 bases, J lost 4 bases, and 9 bases stayed unmatched. Germline CDR1 SGDLS, CDR2 YYNGEE.

This clone came up once. The sample has other DNA sequences that encode this CDR3 too. V and J are TRBV27 and TRBJ2-7; 7 bases map to TRBD1. The CDR3 is 13 amino acids. Germline CDR1 MNHEY, CDR2 SMNVEV (reference sequence). J lost 2 bases, V lost 6 bases, and 4 bases had no gene match. The CDR3 coding sequence is TGTGCCAGCAGCGACAGGGTGACCTACGAGCAGTACTTC. Amino acid sequence: CASSDRVTYEQYF.